Here is one T cell receptor (beta chain) with its context. The CDR3 spans 15 residues. The germline V and J ends were trimmed by 5 bases and 3 bases, with 13 bases remaining between them. The germline V gene has CDR1 KGHSH and CDR2 LQKENI. The sample belongs to a study of beta chain features in type 1 diabetes. Sorted CD4+ subsets: naive, central memory, regulatory, stem cell-like memory (CD45RO/CCR7/CD25/CD127/CD95/CD27 panel). All of the isolated RNA was reverse transcribed, so expressed TCRB transcripts were sequenced. Some clones are missing from TCRdb's copy, which holds only in-frame ones; the method was immunoSEQ multiplex PCR. The sample records under 900,000 clones, roughly 16% being singletons.

This TCR derives from a woman aged 18 to 35 in good health. Specimen: naive CD4+ T cells from blood. V is TRBV18 and J is TRBJ2-2; D is perhaps TRBD1 (5 bases). CDR3 region: CASSSQGSDTGELFF. The CDR3 nucleotides read TGTGCCAGCTCAAGCCAGGGTTCGGACACCGGGGAGCTGTTTTTT. Supplemented by reference TRBV18 and TRBJ2-2, the full variable domain reads NAGVMQNPRHLVRRRGQEARLRCSPMKGHSHVYWYRQLPEEGLKFMVYLQKENIIDESGMPKERFSAEFPKEGPSILRIQQVVRGDSAAYFCASSSQGSDTGELFFGEGSRLTVL.